Following are 14 T cell receptor beta chains from one sample sequenced in a study of T cells in Graves' hyperthyroidism and ophthalmopathy. Amplification of TCR beta CDR3 regions was performed using RNA transcripts as template. RT-PCR in the first round (using the HTBI primer set) targeted the TCR CDR3. TCRdb ran MiXCR on the multiplex PCR reads and lists one entry per CDR3 protein. The table has over 450,000 distinct CDR3 sequences, under 15% seen once. The sequenced material came from blood. The receptors stem from a woman aged 18-29 years with Graves' hyperthyroidism.

A word on this clonotype: The junction differs from germline at one of its ends, possibly a read error. V and J are TRBV5-5 and TRBJ1-5, with D perhaps matching TRBD1 (5 bases). CDR3 length equals 17 residues. Germline V CDR1 and CDR2: SGHKS, YYEKEE (reference sequence). Written as DNA, the CDR3 is TGCGCCAGCAGCCAAGCGGGGGGTCGGGCCCTCCATCAGCCCCAGCATTTT. This encodes CASSQAGGRALHQPQHF.

There are many counts of this clonotype. The rearrangement joins TRBV12-3 or TRBV12-4 to TRBJ2-5, with a tentative D call TRBD2 (5 bases). The CDR3 is 14 amino acids. The V and J ends lost 5 bases and 3 bases respectively, with 13 bases between them. CDR3 sequence reads: CASSPGLAEETQYF. The CDR3 DNA follows: TGTGCCAGCAGTCCCGGGCTAGCCGAAGAGACCCAGTACTTC.

In the case of this clonotype: This may be a read error: a much more frequent sequence differs by one nucleotide. This sequence joins TRBV19 and TRBJ1-1; no clear D. CDR3 length: 13 amino acids. CDR1 and CDR2 from the germline V gene are LNHDA and SQIVND (reference sequence). CDR3 nucleotides: TGTGTCAGTAGTGCCTCTATGAACACTGAAGCTTTCTTT. This codes for CVSSASMNTEAFF.

The rearrangement links TRBV5-1 to TRBJ2-7, with TRBD1 as a possible D gene (7 bases). This CDR3 is 16 amino acids long. Germline V gene lookup returns CDR1 SGHRS and CDR2 YFSETQ. V was shortened by 0 bases and J by 2 bases, with 15 bases between the two germline ends. The CDR3 coding sequence is TGCGCCAGCAGCTTGGCAGGGGGGTTGGTTGCCTACGAGCAGTACTTC. Its protein is CASSLAGGLVAYEQYF.

This clonotype showed up many times. This rearrangement joins TRBV20-1 to TRBJ1-6; D uncertain. Germline V gives CDR1 DFQATT, CDR2 SNEGSKA (reference sequence). V lost 4 bases and J lost 7, with 11 bases in between. CDR3 size: 13 residues. The CDR3: CSATLRGNSPLHF. In DNA form, the CDR3 reads TGCAGTGCTACCTTAAGAGGGAATTCACCCCTCCACTTT.

There are many counts of this clonotype. The chain recombines TRBV14 with TRBJ1-3; D might be TRBD1 (6 bases). The CDR3 is made up of 16 amino acids. Germline CDR1 reads SGHDN; CDR2 reads FVKESK. Between the trimmed V and J ends, which lost 4 bases and 0 bases, there was a span of 13 bases. The CDR3: CASSRAGTNSGNTIYF. The DNA for the CDR3 is TGTGCCAGCAGCCGAGCAGGGACAAACTCTGGAAACACCATATATTTT.

This clonotype was detected many times. The chain employs TRBV12-3 or TRBV12-4 and TRBJ2-1, with a weak D call TRBD2 (5 bases). The CDR3 has 13 amino acids. V lost 8 bases and J 2 bases, leaving 10 bases between the germline ends. The CDR3 nucleotides are TGTGCCAGCGAGCGGACTCCCTACAATGAGCAGTTCTTC. Its translation: CASERTPYNEQFF.

Only a few counts were recorded for this clonotype. A read error may explain this, as a much larger clone is one base away. This chain connects TRBV2 to TRBJ1-6; D is ambiguous. V was trimmed by 6 bases and J by 8 bases, leaving 17 bases between them. The CDR3 consists of 15 residues. Germline CDR1 SNHLY, CDR2 FYNNEI. The DNA of the CDR3 is TGTGCCAGCAGCCGCACGATACCTGGTTATTCACCCCTCCACTTT. Encoded protein: CASSRTIPGYSPLHF.

This clonotype came up many times. The chain recombines TRBV2 with TRBJ2-7; TRBD2 might be the D (6 bases). Trimming took 1 base from V and 2 from J, leaving 18 bases between them. This CDR3 has 17 amino acids. The V gene's germline CDR1 is SNHLY and CDR2 FYNNEI. CDR3 sequence: CASSEDSGPRGAYEQYV. CDR3 bases: TGTGCCAGCAGTGAAGACTCCGGGCCACGCGGGGCCTACGAGCAGTACGTC.

This clonotype was seen repeatedly, ten times or more. The chain recombines TRBV18 with TRBJ1-2; 8 bases line up with TRBD1. Germline V CDR1 and CDR2: KGHSH, LQKENI. There are 13 residues in the CDR3. The J segment lost 2 bases and the V segment lost 8 bases, leaving 4 bases of the junction unmatched. The CDR3 bases are TGTGCCAGCAGGCCAGGGGGCAACTATGGCTACACCTTC. This gives the protein CASRPGGNYGYTF.

This clonotype was picked up many times. The CDR3 nucleotides read TGTGCCCGGACCCAGGGGGCGAACACTGAAGCTTTCTTT. As protein: CARTQGANTEAFF. The chain couples TRBV30 to TRBJ1-1; 8 bases align to TRBD1. Germline CDR1 reads GTSNPN; CDR2 reads SVGIG (reference sequence). This CDR3 contains 13 residues. V trimming: 8 bases; J trimming: 1 base; junction bases outside the gene matches: 6. Variable domain in full (rest from reference TRBV30 and TRBJ1-1): SQTIHQWPATLVQPVGSPLSLECTVEGTSNPNLYWYRQAAGRGLQLLFYSVGIGQISSEVPQNLSASRPQDRQFILSSKKLLLSDSGFYLCARTQGANTEAFFGQGTRLTVV.

This clonotype was observed many times. The J gene is TRBJ2-7, the V gene TRBV19, with unresolved D. This CDR3 has 13 residues. The germline V gene has CDR1 LNHDA and CDR2 SQIVND (reference sequence). V lost 8 bases and J 2 bases, leaving 13 bases between the germline ends. The CDR3: CASSEVYTYEQYF. Here the CDR3 DNA reads TGTGCCAGTTCTGAAGTCTACACCTACGAGCAGTACTTC.

This clonotype showed up just a few times. This chain links TRBV24-1 with TRBJ1-6, with D perhaps matching TRBD1 (5 bases). The CDR3 spans 17 residues. V shed 2 bases and J shed 4 bases, with 14 bases lying between them. Looked up from germline, CDR1 is KGHDR and CDR2 is SFDVKD. The CDR3 spells CATSDSRRGAYNSPLHF. CDR3 in DNA: TGTGCCACCAGTGATTCCCGCCGGGGCGCGTATAATTCACCCCTCCACTTT.

J is TRBJ2-3 and V is TRBV24-1; D not certain. Germline CDR1 KGHDR, CDR2 SFDVKD. Trimming left V 1 base short and J 8 bases short, with 9 bases between. The CDR3 covers 13 residues. CDR3 protein: CATSDFGIPTQYF. CDR3 nucleotides: TGTGCCACCAGTGATTTCGGAATCCCTACGCAGTATTTT.